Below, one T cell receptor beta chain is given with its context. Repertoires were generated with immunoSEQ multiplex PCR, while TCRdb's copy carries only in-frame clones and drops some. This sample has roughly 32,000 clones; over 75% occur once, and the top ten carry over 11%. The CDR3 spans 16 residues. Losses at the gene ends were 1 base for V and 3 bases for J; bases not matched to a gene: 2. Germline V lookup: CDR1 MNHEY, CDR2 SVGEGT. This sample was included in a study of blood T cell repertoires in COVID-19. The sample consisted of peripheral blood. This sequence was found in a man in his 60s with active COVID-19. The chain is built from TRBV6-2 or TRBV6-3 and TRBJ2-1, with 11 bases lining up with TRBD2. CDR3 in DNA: TGTGCCAGCAGTTACTATAGCGGGGGGGGCTACAATGAGCAGTTCTTC. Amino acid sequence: CASSYYSGGGYNEQFF.